This is a list of T cell receptor beta chains from one sample in a study of CD8+ T cells in alopecia areata. Assay used: immunoSEQ multiplex PCR; TCRdb lists only in-frame clones, some missing. The sample records 110,000 or so clones, approximately 51% being singletons. This specimen was CD4+ T cells sorted from blood, taken at week 24, from a patient treated with tofacitinib. The origin of the receptors is a human donor with alopecia areata. Both conserved end residues are trimmed from each CDR3. D genes are given only for firm matches.

CDR3: ASSLVGGNTIY
D: -
V: TRBV5-4
length: 11
J: TRBJ1-3

CDR3: ASSSNTDTQY
D: -
V: TRBV7-9
length: 10
J: TRBJ2-3

CDR3: AISESVGSPLH
D: -
V: TRBV10-3
length: 11
J: TRBJ1-6

CDR3: SASQLAGAQETQY
D: TRBD2
V: TRBV29-1
length: 13
J: TRBJ2-5

CDR3: AWSEMRGGETQY
D: -
V: TRBV30
length: 12
J: TRBJ2-5

CDR3: ASSQSGQTLTDTQY
D: TRBD1
V: TRBV4-3
length: 14
J: TRBJ2-3

CDR3: ASSQDQDTEAF
D: -
V: TRBV4-2
length: 11
J: TRBJ1-1

CDR3: ASKPTGANVLT
D: -
V: TRBV4-2
length: 11
J: TRBJ2-6

CDR3: ASSGGGQAIEQY
D: TRBD1
V: TRBV2
length: 12
J: TRBJ2-7

CDR3: ASSVVEDSRYGYT
D: -
V: TRBV9
length: 13
J: TRBJ1-2

CDR3: ASSVAGGRGTGELF
D: -
V: TRBV9
length: 14
J: TRBJ2-2

CDR3: ASSPDSPGAQY
D: -
V: TRBV9
length: 11
J: TRBJ2-5

CDR3: ASSPGPGNTEAF
D: -
V: TRBV19
length: 12
J: TRBJ1-1

CDR3: ASSPGPNSNQPQH
D: -
V: TRBV5-6
length: 13
J: TRBJ1-5

CDR3: ASSGYTGATTEAF
D: -
V: TRBV5-1
length: 13
J: TRBJ1-1

CDR3: ASSMTGQGPYEQY
D: TRBD1
V: TRBV19
length: 13
J: TRBJ2-7

CDR3: ASSRVGSGGQETQY
D: TRBD2
V: TRBV5-1
length: 14
J: TRBJ2-5

CDR3: ASSASGGAWETQY
D: TRBD2
V: TRBV9
length: 13
J: TRBJ2-5

CDR3: ASSLSRGGQGTSEAF
D: -
V: TRBV5-1
length: 15
J: TRBJ1-1

CDR3: ASSLAGRGYEQF
D: -
V: TRBV11-2
length: 12
J: TRBJ2-1